This T cell receptor beta chain was found in a study of cytomegalovirus exposure and HLA in healthy donors. Measured with immunoSEQ multiplex PCR; TCRdb has only the in-frame clones, and not every one. In the table there are about 120,000 clones, about 91% of which are singletons. The donors were members of the validation cohort, which comprised about 130 subjects and was separate from the first cohort of 666 subjects. Remarks on this clone: The antigen is unknown.

The V gene's germline CDR1 is LNHDA and CDR2 SQIVND (reference sequence). The CDR3 covers 12 residues. J lost 7 bases, V lost 11 bases, and 4 bases had no gene match. Study-wide results and limits: Most TCR sequences were rare, but some public TCRs occurred in many donors. The classifier, whose performance was assessed in both the original and validation cohorts, reportedly diagnosed cytomegalovirus status with high specificity and sensitivity.

The source is a man aged 18 to 35 in good health and CMV-seronegative. The chain carries TRBV19 and TRBJ2-1, with TRBD1 matching 11 bases. Material for sequencing was PBMCs. CDR3 nucleotide sequence: TGTGCCTGGGACAGGGGGGGGAATGAGCAGTTCTTC. It is translated as CAWDRGGNEQFF. Full variable domain (outside the CDR3, taken from reference TRBV19 and TRBJ2-1): DGGITQSPKYLFRKEGQNVTLSCEQNLNHDAMYWYRQDPGQGLRLIYYSQIVNDFQKGDIAEGYSVSREKKESFPLTVTSAQKNPTAFYLCAWDRGGNEQFFGPGTRLTVL.